The 32 T cell receptor beta chains below come from one sample, sequenced in a study of shared clonotypes between healthy human individuals. The naive CD8 population came from CD45RO-negative cells selected for CCR7, without terminally differentiated effector memory CD45RA+ cells. Assay used: immunoSEQ multiplex PCR; TCRdb lists only in-frame clones, some missing. The sample comprises about 2.1 million clones, 93% of which are singletons, and around 1.7% rests with the top ten. Source material: naive CD8+ T cells from PBMCs. The receptors here all came from a man younger than 35 in good health. Some clones in this sample may be carry-over from other donors' samples.

In regard to this clone: The junction departs from the called germline gene at one end, perhaps through a read error. V and J are TRBV4-1 and TRBJ2-7, with 9 positions matching TRBD1. The germline gives CDR1 MGHRA, CDR2 YSYEKL. The CDR3 covers 14 residues. CDR3 nucleotides: TGCGCCAGCAGCCAAGATATGGGACAGGGACCAAACAACTTC. This gives the protein CASSQDMGQGPNNF.

The chain has TRBV7-9 and TRBJ1-2; D might be TRBD1 (5 bases). This CDR3 has 16 amino acids. The ends were cut back, 5 bases at V and 2 bases at J, with 18 bases in the middle. CDR1 is SEHNR and CDR2 is FQNEAQ in the germline V gene (reference sequence). The CDR3 sequence: CASSLPTIDRNYGYTF. The CDR3 coding sequence is TGTGCCAGCAGCCTCCCTACTATCGACAGAAACTATGGCTACACCTTC.

This clone was counted once. The chain employs TRBV19 and TRBJ2-5, with a weak D call TRBD2 (5 bases). V shed 4 bases and J shed 5 bases, with 20 bases lying between them. The CDR3 has 16 residues. CDR1 is LNHDA, CDR2 SQIVND, per germline (reference sequence). CDR3 loop: CASSTIWGAPGETQYF. For the CDR3, the DNA is TGTGCCAGTAGTACCATATGGGGAGCTCCTGGGGAGACCCAGTACTTC.

The rearrangement links TRBV30 to TRBJ2-7; D perhaps matches TRBD2 (5 bases). Germline values: CDR1 GTSNPN, CDR2 SVGIG (reference sequence). Trimming cost V 0 bases and J 0 bases, with 18 bases left between them. This CDR3 is 17 amino acids long. The DNA for the CDR3 is TGTGCCTGGAGTGTACTATCCCCCCCGCGGGCCTCCTACGAGCAGTACTTC. It codes for CAWSVLSPPRASYEQYF.

The J gene is TRBJ2-1, the V gene TRBV5-6; D is uncertain. Germline CDR1 is SGHDT and CDR2 is YYEEEE. Deletions cut 0 bases from V and 7 bases from J, with 20 bases between. The CDR3 sequence is 17 residues long. The CDR3 nucleotides read TGTGCCAGCAGCTTGGACGGGCTCTGGAGTGGAAAGAATGAGCAGTTCTTC. Its translation: CASSLDGLWSGKNEQFF.

On this clone itself: This specimen includes other DNA sequences encoding the same CDR3. The chain combines TRBV29-1 with TRBJ2-3; 10 bases match TRBD2. This CDR3 comprises 15 residues. Germline CDR1 is SQVTM and CDR2 is ANQGSEA. The J segment lost 0 bases and the V segment lost 3 bases, leaving 3 bases of the junction unmatched. The CDR3 spells CSVERTSGSTDTQYF. Here the CDR3 DNA reads TGCAGCGTTGAGCGGACTAGCGGTAGCACAGATACGCAGTATTTT.

The chain employs TRBV6-6 and TRBJ2-1; 11 bases align to TRBD1. Germline CDR1 reads MNHNY; CDR2 reads SVGAGI (reference sequence). Trimming took 2 bases from V and 2 from J; bases not matched to a gene: 2. The CDR3 extends over 16 amino acids. CDR3 nucleotide sequence: TGTGCCAGCAGTTACGAGGACAGGGGGCCCTACAATGAGCAGTTCTTC. As protein: CASSYEDRGPYNEQFF.

This clone was seen once. The V and J genes are TRBV19 and TRBJ2-7; 10 bases line up with TRBD1. The V gene's germline CDR1 is LNHDA and CDR2 SQIVND (reference sequence). Unmatched junction bases numbered 6, after V lost 5 bases and J lost 5 bases. CDR3 length: 14 amino acids. The CDR3 sequence: CASSSRDRGDEQYF. The CDR3 DNA follows: TGTGCCAGTAGTTCTCGGGACAGGGGCGACGAGCAGTACTTC.

V gene TRBV7-6 combines with J gene TRBJ2-7; possible D gene TRBD1, 6 bases. This CDR3 is built from 13 residues. Trimming took 5 bases from V and 6 from J, leaving 14 bases between them. From germline, CDR1 is SGHVS and CDR2 FNYEAQ. CDR3 in amino acids: CASSSRGWSEQYF. In DNA form, the CDR3 reads TGTGCCAGCAGCAGCAGGGGCTGGAGCGAGCAGTACTTC.

V is TRBV13 and J is TRBJ2-7, with 14 bases identical to TRBD2. This CDR3 has 15 amino acids. CDR1 is PRHDT and CDR2 is FYEKMQ in the germline V gene (reference sequence). The trim removed 8 bases at V and 4 bases at J, leaving 7 bases unmatched. The CDR3, as DNA: TGTGCCAGCGGAGGACTAGCGGGAGGATCTTACGAGCAGTACTTC. This encodes CASGGLAGGSYEQYF. Full variable domain (outside the CDR3, taken from reference TRBV13 and TRBJ2-7): AAGVIQSPRHLIKEKRETATLKCYPIPRHDTVYWYQQGPGQDPQFLISFYEKMQSDKGSIPDRFSAQQFSDYHSELNMSSLELGDSALYFCASGGLAGGSYEQYFGPGTRLTVT.

CDR3 coding DNA: TGTGCCAGCGCCACTAGCGGGAGGCGTCGCGAGACCCAGTACTTC. Translation gives CASATSGRRRETQYF. V gene TRBV7-2 combines with J gene TRBJ2-5; 12 bases fit TRBD2. The CDR3 is 15 residues long. Germline CDR1 and CDR2: SGHTA and FQGNSA. V dropped 8 bases and J dropped 5; count of bases not matched to a gene: 9.

The chain joins TRBV7-6 to TRBJ2-7; TRBD2 matches at 7 bases. J gave up 0 bases and V 4 bases, and 15 bases lay outside the gene matches. This CDR3 comprises 18 residues. Germline lookup yields CDR1 SGHVS and CDR2 FNYEAQ. CDR3 residues: CASSWGLAGPGPSYEQYF. For the CDR3, the DNA is TGTGCCAGCAGCTGGGGATTAGCGGGCCCCGGGCCCTCCTACGAGCAGTACTTC.

Comment on this clone: The identical CDR3 is also encoded by other nucleotide sequences in the sample. This rearrangement joins TRBV7-9 to TRBJ2-7; 9 nucleotides align to TRBD1. V was clipped by 5 bases and J by 4 bases; unmatched bases: 6. Looked up from germline, CDR1 is SEHNR and CDR2 is FQNEAQ (reference sequence). CDR3 length: 14 amino acids. Written as DNA, the CDR3 is TGTGCCAGCAGCCTCCGGGACAGGGCGTACGAGCAGTACTTC. Residues: CASSLRDRAYEQYF.

V and J are TRBV19 and TRBJ1-2; no firm D call. Per the germline V gene, CDR1 is LNHDA and CDR2 is SQIVND (reference sequence). Trimming took off 4 bases at V and 8 bases at J, with 14 bases between the two ends. The CDR3 covers 13 residues. The DNA for the CDR3 is TGTGCCAGTAGTAGCAGGCTACTGGACGGCTACACCTTC. Residues: CASSSRLLDGYTF.

This chain connects TRBV19 to TRBJ2-1; 7 bases align to TRBD2. From germline, CDR1 is LNHDA and CDR2 SQIVND (reference sequence). Trimming took 3 bases from V and 3 from J; bases not matched to a gene: 5. The CDR3 has 15 amino acids. As DNA, the CDR3 is TGTGCCAGTAGTATTGGGGCGGGAGTCTACAATGAGCAGTTCTTC. Protein sequence: CASSIGAGVYNEQFF.

The gene calls are TRBV10-3 and TRBJ2-2, with D uncertain. V was cut by 6 bases and J by 0 bases, with 14 bases left in between. Germline V gene lookup returns CDR1 ENHRY and CDR2 SYGVKD. CDR3 size: 16 residues. The CDR3 DNA sequence: TGTGCCATCAGCGCCCCCCCAACCGCGAACACCGGGGAGCTGTTTTTT. It specifies CAISAPPTANTGELFF.

This clone was detected once. This rearrangement joins TRBV27 to TRBJ2-1; no definite D call. The V end was cut by 3 bases, the J end by 5 bases, with 14 bases between. This CDR3 is 15 amino acids long. CDR1 is MNHEY, CDR2 SMNVEV, per germline (reference sequence). The CDR3 loop reads CASSFDRSPHNEQFF. In nucleotides, the CDR3 is TGTGCCAGCAGTTTTGACCGGAGCCCCCACAATGAGCAGTTCTTC.

The genes are TRBV28 and TRBJ1-1; D is unclear. This CDR3 region has 15 residues. Germline V CDR1 and CDR2: MDHEN, SYDVKM. V lost 6 bases and J lost 4, with 18 bases in between. Here the CDR3 reads CASSLERFSGTEAFF. The CDR3 nucleotides are TGTGCCAGCAGCCTGGAACGGTTTAGTGGCACTGAAGCTTTCTTT. Filled out from reference TRBV28 and TRBJ1-1, the complete variable domain reads DVKVTQSSRYLVKRTGEKVFLECVQDMDHENMFWYRQDPGLGLRLIYFSYDVKMKEKGDIPEGYSVSREKKERFSLILESASTNQTSMYLCASSLERFSGTEAFFGQGTRLTVV.

The chain carries TRBV5-6 and TRBJ1-1; TRBD1 is a possible D gene (6 bases). The CDR3 sequence is 16 residues long. The germline V gene encodes CDR1 SGHDT and CDR2 YYEEEE. V lost 2 bases, J lost 4 bases, and 18 bases lay in between. The CDR3 here is CASSLLGGLTVTEAFF. CDR3 sequence (DNA): TGTGCCAGCAGCTTACTAGGGGGATTGACGGTCACTGAAGCTTTCTTT.

The chain carries TRBV27 and TRBJ1-1, with D perhaps TRBD1 (6 bases). The V and J ends lost 7 bases and 6 bases respectively, with 21 bases between them. CDR1 MNHEY and CDR2 SMNVEV come from the germline V gene (reference sequence). The CDR3 length is 15 residues. The CDR3 bases are TGTGCCAGCAAGTCCACGTGGGGGGCAAGGGCTGAAGCTTTCTTT. It translates to CASKSTWGARAEAFF.

The chain is built from TRBV5-1 and TRBJ2-5; D is undetermined. The CDR3 is 12 amino acids. Trimming stripped 2 bases from V and 2 bases from J, with 4 bases between. Germline CDR1 reads SGHRS; CDR2 reads YFSETQ. The CDR3 is CASSFGQETQYF. The CDR3 nucleotides read TGCGCCAGCAGCTTCGGTCAAGAGACCCAGTACTTC.

The rearrangement links TRBV5-5 to TRBJ2-7, with D perhaps TRBD1 (6 bases). The CDR3 is 12 residues long. Per the germline V gene, CDR1 is SGHKS and CDR2 is YYEKEE (reference sequence). The V end was cut by 4 bases, the J end by 3 bases, with 8 bases between. DNA for the CDR3: TGTGCCAGCAGCCCGGACAGCTACGAGCAGTACTTC. Protein: CASSPDSYEQYF.

The gene calls are TRBV5-1 and TRBJ1-1; 10 bases match TRBD1. CDR1 and CDR2 from the germline V gene are SGHRS and YFSETQ. This CDR3 spans 14 amino acids. Trimming took 5 bases from V and 4 from J; bases not matched to a gene: 5. CDR3 residues: CASSYGQGGTEAFF. The CDR3 region has the DNA TGCGCCAGCAGTTACGGACAGGGGGGCACTGAAGCTTTCTTT.

In this sample, this clone turned up once. The CDR3 DNA sequence: TGTGCCAGCATCACCGAGATGGGACAGGGGGTTCGTGGCTACACCTTC. It yields the protein CASITEMGQGVRGYTF. The V gene is TRBV7-2, the J gene TRBJ1-2; 11 nucleotides align to TRBD1. This CDR3 is built from 16 residues. Looked up from germline, CDR1 is SGHTA and CDR2 is FQGNSA. V trimming: 7 bases; J trimming: 7 bases; junction bases outside the gene matches: 14.

This sequence joins TRBV28 and TRBJ2-7; unclear D gene. This CDR3 contains 16 residues. V gave up 6 bases and J gave up 1 base, with 19 bases separating them. Germline CDR1 reads MDHEN; CDR2 reads SYDVKM. CDR3 nucleotide sequence: TGTGCCAGCAGCCCTAGTTCGAGCGCCCTTTCCTACGAGCAGTACTTC. Translation gives CASSPSSSALSYEQYF. Full variable domain (remainder filled in from reference TRBV28 and TRBJ2-7): DVKVTQSSRYLVKRTGEKVFLECVQDMDHENMFWYRQDPGLGLRLIYFSYDVKMKEKGDIPEGYSVSREKKERFSLILESASTNQTSMYLCASSPSSSALSYEQYFGPGTRLTVT.

Concerning this clone: At the DNA level, this CDR3 is encoded by other sequences in the same sample as well. This rearrangement joins TRBV4-3 to TRBJ2-2; D gene uncertain. The length of the CDR3 is 12 residues. V shed 4 bases and J shed 5 bases, with 5 bases lying between them. Germline loops: CDR1 LGHNA, CDR2 YSLEER. The CDR3 region has the DNA TGCGCCAGCAGCCTGGGTACCGGGGAGCTGTTTTTT. This gives the protein CASSLGTGELFF.

The genes are TRBV29-1 and TRBJ2-5; 7 nucleotides line up with TRBD1. V was pared by 4 bases and J by 0 bases, with 5 bases of the junction left unmatched. Germline loops: CDR1 SQVTM, CDR2 ANQGSEA. The CDR3 runs to 14 residues. CDR3 nucleotide sequence: TGCAGCGTTGCGGGGACAGACAACCAAGAGACCCAGTACTTC. Amino acid sequence: CSVAGTDNQETQYF.

This rearrangement joins TRBV5-1 to TRBJ2-2, with 9 bases matching TRBD1. Germline assignment: CDR1 SGHRS and CDR2 YFSETQ. CDR3 length: 15 amino acids. The ends lost 3 bases at V and 4 bases at J; junction bases unmatched: 4. The CDR3 DNA follows: TGCGCCAGCAGCTCGGGACAGGGCGGCACCGGGGAGCTGTTTTTT. Its protein is CASSSGQGGTGELFF.

The chain has TRBV29-1 and TRBJ1-2; 8 bases match TRBD1. The V segment lost 5 bases and the J segment 5 bases; nucleotides outside the gene matches: 7. Per the germline V gene, CDR1 is SQVTM and CDR2 is ANQGSEA. This CDR3 is built from 13 residues. The CDR3, as DNA: TGCAGCGTTTTTGACAGGGGAAGGTATGGCTACACCTTC. Translating it yields CSVFDRGRYGYTF.

The V and J genes are TRBV28 and TRBJ1-1; D gene ambiguous. V gave up 6 bases and J gave up 5 bases, with 4 bases separating them. This CDR3 spans 10 amino acids. Germline-derived CDR1 and CDR2 are MDHEN and SYDVKM. In nucleotides, the CDR3 is TGTGCCAGCAGAAGGACTGAAGCTTTCTTT. This codes for CASRRTEAFF.

This chain connects TRBV5-6 to TRBJ2-7; TRBD2 aligns across 10 bases. Per germline, CDR1 SGHDT and CDR2 YYEEEE. J gave up 2 bases and V 4 bases, and 9 bases lay outside the gene matches. The CDR3 spans 16 residues. The CDR3 spells CASSREREGPTYEQYF. CDR3 nucleotides: TGTGCCAGCAGCAGGGAGCGGGAGGGGCCAACCTACGAGCAGTACTTC. The entire variable domain, with the rest obtained from reference TRBV5-6 and TRBJ2-7, is as follows: DAGVTQSPTHLIKTRGQQVTLRCSPKSGHDTVSWYQQALGQGPQFIFQYYEEEERQRGNFPDRFSGHQFPNYSSELNVNALLLGDSALYLCASSREREGPTYEQYFGPGTRLTVT.

The rearrangement uses TRBV4-1 and TRBJ2-1, with 9 bases matching TRBD1. J was trimmed by 7 bases and V by 3 bases; bases with no gene match: 7. The CDR3 length is 15 residues. Germline-derived CDR1 and CDR2 are MGHRA and YSYEKL. CDR3 protein: CASSHPKDRGNEQFF. Here the CDR3 DNA reads TGCGCCAGCAGCCACCCCAAAGACAGGGGGAATGAGCAGTTCTTC.